The 6 T cell receptor beta chains below all came from one sample that was sequenced in a study of T-cell reconstitution after alpha-beta-depleted transplantation in children. Preparation of the TCRbeta library was carried out with unique molecular identifiers. TCRdb re-analysed the PCR reads in MiXCR, keeping a single row per CDR3 protein. The sample includes some 200,000 distinct CDR3 sequences, about 8.4% of them seen just once. The material was PBMCs, mostly from graft donor cells, obtained 360 days after TCRalphabeta/CD19-depleted stem cell transplant. All receptors come from a male patient aged 2-9 years who had a stem cell transplant for acute myeloid leukemia, so the T cells may come from the graft donor.

The table lists this clonotype with a few counts. V gene TRBV11-2 combines with J gene TRBJ2-1, with 10 positions matching TRBD2. Trimming removed 5 bases from V and 7 bases from J; junction bases left unmatched: 20. The CDR3 is made up of 19 amino acids. Looked up from germline, CDR1 is SGHAT and CDR2 is FQNNGV. CDR3 in DNA: TGTGCCAGCAGCACTACCCCGGGGAGCGCTAGCGGGAGCGAAAATGAGCAGTTCTTC. Translated: CASSTTPGSASGSENEQFF.

This clonotype was counted only a few times. The chain has TRBV6-5 and TRBJ1-2, with D possibly matching TRBD1 (5 bases). In germline, CDR1 is MNHEY, CDR2 SVGAGI. The CDR3 sequence is 14 residues long. Trimming left V 1 base short and J 4 bases short, with 10 bases between. The CDR3 is CASSYYQGLYGYTF. The DNA for the CDR3 is TGTGCCAGCAGTTACTACCAGGGCCTCTATGGCTACACCTTC.

This clonotype occurred many times. The chain carries TRBV11-2 and TRBJ2-4; a weak D match, TRBD1 (6 bases). Germline-derived CDR1 and CDR2 are SGHAT and FQNNGV. CDR3 size: 17 residues. Trimming stripped 2 bases from V and 2 bases from J, with 16 bases between. For the CDR3, the DNA is TGTGCCAGCAGCTTACGTCCTCCCCAGGGGTCCAAAAACATTCAGTACTTC. Translation gives CASSLRPPQGSKNIQYF.

This clonotype turned up a few times. This chain uses TRBV3-1 with TRBJ1-2, with D unclear. Trimming shortened V by 0 bases and J by 4 bases, and 12 bases separated the two germline ends. The CDR3 sequence is 15 residues long. Germline loops: CDR1 LGHDT, CDR2 YNNKEL (reference sequence). The CDR3 protein is CASSQEAAASYGYTF. CDR3 DNA sequence: TGTGCCAGCAGCCAAGAGGCTGCAGCCTCCTATGGCTACACCTTC.

This clonotype was seen many times. The chain recombines TRBV20-1 with TRBJ1-4; 7 bases match TRBD1. The CDR3 spans 14 residues. CDR1 is DFQATT, CDR2 SNEGSKA, per germline (reference sequence). V trimming: 4 bases; J trimming: 5 bases; junction bases outside the gene matches: 7. The DNA for the CDR3 is TGCAGTGCTACCCCCGGACAGGCCAATGAAAAACTGTTTTTT. It specifies CSATPGQANEKLFF.

Many counts were recorded for this clonotype. V is TRBV6-2 or TRBV6-3 and J is TRBJ1-2; no firm D call. Germline V CDR1 and CDR2: MNHEY, SVGEGT. Trimming took 2 bases from V and 4 from J, leaving 8 bases between them. The CDR3 totals 13 residues. CDR3 in DNA: TGTGCCAGCAGTTACCTAGGATTCTATGGCTACACCTTC. It yields the protein CASSYLGFYGYTF.